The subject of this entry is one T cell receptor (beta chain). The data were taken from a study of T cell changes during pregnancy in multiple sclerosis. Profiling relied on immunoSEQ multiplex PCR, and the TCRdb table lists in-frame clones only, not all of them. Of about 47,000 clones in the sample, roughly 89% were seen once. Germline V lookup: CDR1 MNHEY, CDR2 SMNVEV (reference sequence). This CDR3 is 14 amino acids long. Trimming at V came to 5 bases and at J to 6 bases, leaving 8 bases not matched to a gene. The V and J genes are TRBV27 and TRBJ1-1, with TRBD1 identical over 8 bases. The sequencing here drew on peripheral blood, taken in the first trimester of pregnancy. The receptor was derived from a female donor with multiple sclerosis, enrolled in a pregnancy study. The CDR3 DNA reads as TGTGCCAGCAGTGATCGACAGGGGAGGGCTGAAGCTTTCTTT. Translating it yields CASSDRQGRAEAFF.